The 25 T cell receptor beta chains below come from one sample, sequenced in a study of response to subunit inactivated influenza vaccine. MiXCR, applied by TCRdb to the RT-PCR reads, yields one record per CDR3 protein. The sample shows roughly 620,000 distinct CDR3 sequences, about 11% of them seen only once. This same sample was also taken into another study, of T cells expressing NK-cell markers. That work adds: 5'RACE template switching built TCR beta cDNA with unique molecular identifiers.

The input for sequencing was PBMCs from blood, taken on the day of vaccination. These receptors all stem from a man aged 45-60 years who received an inactivated influenza vaccine.

The gene calls are TRBV5-1 and TRBJ2-7; D not certain. The germline CDR1 and CDR2 sequences are SGHRS and YFSETQ. The germline V and J ends were trimmed by 0 bases and 6 bases, with 10 bases remaining between them. The CDR3 sequence is 13 residues long. The CDR3 region is CASSLDTRLEQYF. In nucleotides, the CDR3 is TGCGCCAGCAGCTTGGATACCAGACTCGAGCAGTACTTC. Using reference TRBV5-1 and TRBJ2-7 for the parts outside the CDR3, the full variable domain is KAGVTQTPRYLIKTRGQQVTLSCSPISGHRSVSWYQQTPGQGLQFLFEYFSETQRNKGNFPGRFSGRQFSNSRSEMNVSTLELGDSALYLCASSLDTRLEQYFGPGTRLTVT.

The V call is TRBV29-1, the J call TRBJ2-7, with TRBD1 identical over 9 bases. This CDR3 is built from 15 residues. Trimming at V came to 2 bases and at J to 2 bases, leaving 7 bases not matched to a gene. CDR1 SQVTM and CDR2 ANQGSEA come from the germline V gene. The CDR3 sequence is CSVERGTGFTYEQYF. The CDR3 DNA is TGCAGCGTTGAAAGGGGGACAGGGTTCACCTACGAGCAGTACTTC.

This clonotype was picked up a small number of times. The junction differs from germline at one of its ends, possibly a read error. The genes are TRBV6-5 and TRBJ2-7; 8 bases map to TRBD2. The CDR3 sequence is 15 residues long. Germline CDR1 reads MNHEY; CDR2 reads SVGAGI. As DNA, the CDR3 is TGTGCCAGCAGATATAGCGGGGAGAGCTCCCACGAGCAGTACTTC. As protein: CASRYSGESSHEQYF.

In its sample, this clonotype was seen a few times. J is TRBJ2-7 and V is TRBV3-1, with no clear D. The CDR3 has 12 amino acids. The V gene's germline CDR1 is LGHDT and CDR2 YNNKEL (reference sequence). V was clipped by 2 bases and J by 5 bases, with 7 bases between them. DNA for the CDR3: TGTGCCAGCAGCCAATTCCGGGACGAGCAGTACTTC. Residues: CASSQFRDEQYF.

This clonotype showed up many times. In nucleotides, the CDR3 is TGTGCCAGCAGTTTTGAAGGTATAACGGGGGTGGTTTCCTACGAGCAGTACTTC. It specifies CASSFEGITGVVSYEQYF. The chain recombines TRBV12-3 or TRBV12-4 with TRBJ2-7; possible D gene TRBD2, 6 bases. Trimming took off 3 bases at V and 1 base at J, with 22 bases between the two ends. The CDR3 contains 18 residues.

This clonotype was recorded a few times. This chain uses TRBV13 with TRBJ2-1; 7 nucleotides align to TRBD2. Per germline, CDR1 PRHDT and CDR2 FYEKMQ (reference sequence). The length of the CDR3 is 15 residues. J gave up 0 bases and V 5 bases, and 4 bases lay outside the gene matches. CDR3 loop: CASSPKRGSYNEQFF. For the CDR3, the DNA is TGTGCCAGCAGCCCCAAGCGGGGCTCCTACAATGAGCAGTTCTTC.

The chain couples TRBV28 to TRBJ2-5; 10 nucleotides agree with TRBD1. Trimming took 0 bases from V and 5 from J; bases not matched to a gene: 3. CDR3 length: 15 amino acids. CDR1 and CDR2 (germline): MDHEN, SYDVKM. The CDR3 sequence is CASSLWTGGGETQYF. The DNA of the CDR3 is TGTGCCAGCAGTTTATGGACAGGGGGCGGTGAGACCCAGTACTTC.

This clonotype showed up many times. The CDR3 region has the DNA TGCGCCAGCAGCCCCGGGACAGGGTTCACCGGGGAGCTGTTTTTT. Its translation is CASSPGTGFTGELFF. V and J are TRBV5-1 and TRBJ2-2; 9 bases map to TRBD1. Per the germline V gene, CDR1 is SGHRS and CDR2 is YFSETQ. The junction had 5 bases not matched to a gene; V was cut back by 4 bases and J by 4 bases. The CDR3 sequence is 15 residues long.

This clonotype has just a few counts. This chain connects TRBV20-1 to TRBJ2-3, with 7 nucleotides matching TRBD2. The CDR3 spans 15 residues. The germline gives CDR1 DFQATT, CDR2 SNEGSKA (reference sequence). V gave up 2 bases and J gave up 1 base; unmatched junction bases: 6. The CDR3 DNA follows: TGCAGTGCTAGAACGGCTAGCGGTCGCACAGATACGCAGTATTTT. This sequence encodes CSARTASGRTDTQYF.

This chain connects TRBV29-1 to TRBJ2-7; no clear D gene. The CDR3 has 11 residues. Trimming took 5 bases from V and 6 from J, leaving 11 bases between them. Germline values: CDR1 SQVTM, CDR2 ANQGSEA. CDR3 in amino acids: CSVITGIEQYF. The CDR3 DNA is TGCAGCGTTATCACTGGGATCGAGCAGTACTTC.

The table lists this clonotype with many counts. The gene calls are TRBV4-1 and TRBJ2-1; D possibly uses TRBD1 or TRBD2 (5 bases each). The CDR3 is 15 residues long. CDR1 is MGHRA and CDR2 is YSYEKL in the germline V gene. V lost 3 bases and J 7 bases, leaving 16 bases between the germline ends. The CDR3 DNA reads as TGCGCCAGCAGCCATGAACGGGGCGCAAGGAATGAGCAGTTCTTC. Translation: CASSHERGARNEQFF.

The chain is built from TRBV6-5 and TRBJ2-7, with no clear D. V dropped 2 bases and J dropped 2 bases, with 7 bases sitting between them. The germline gives CDR1 MNHEY, CDR2 SVGAGI. The CDR3 extends over 13 amino acids. Here the CDR3 DNA reads TGTGCCAGCAGTTACCGGCAGACCTACGAGCAGTACTTC. Its translation is CASSYRQTYEQYF.

This clonotype has a count of ten or more. CDR3 bases: TGTGCCAGCAGCCCCCTTCAGAACACAGATACGCAGTATTTT. Amino acids: CASSPLQNTDTQYF. The V gene is TRBV7-3, the J gene TRBJ2-3; D remains unclear. Germline loops: CDR1 SGHTA, CDR2 FQGTGA. V lost 5 bases and J 2 bases, leaving 11 bases between the germline ends. The length of the CDR3 is 14 residues.

This clonotype has more than one count but fewer than ten. J is TRBJ2-5 and V is TRBV6-2 or TRBV6-3; tentative D call: TRBD1 (5 bases). Germline CDR1 is MNHEY and CDR2 is SVGEGT. CDR3 length equals 17 residues. V shed 2 bases and J shed 2 bases, with 18 bases lying between them. CDR3 region: CASSYHFSQDLQETQYF. As DNA, the CDR3 is TGTGCCAGCAGTTACCACTTTTCACAGGATTTACAAGAGACCCAGTACTTC.

J is TRBJ2-7 and V is TRBV5-1, with D hard to call. Germline lookup yields CDR1 SGHRS and CDR2 YFSETQ. V was pared by 0 bases and J by 5 bases, with 18 bases between. This CDR3 has 16 residues. The CDR3 loop reads CASSLGGSTGKNEQYF. In DNA form, the CDR3 reads TGCGCCAGCAGCTTGGGTGGGTCAACCGGAAAGAACGAGCAGTACTTC.

This clonotype came up a few times. One end of the junction fails to match germline, which may point to a read error. The chain couples TRBV29-1 to TRBJ2-6; possible D gene TRBD2, 6 bases. The CDR3 totals 13 residues. CDR1 and CDR2 (germline): SQVTM, ANQGSEA. DNA for the CDR3: TGTTCGGTTAGGGACTTGGGGGCCAACGTCCTGACTTTC. Protein product: CSVRDLGANVLTF.

This clonotype came up a few times. The chain links TRBV10-3 to TRBJ2-1, with TRBD1 matching over 10 bases. The germline CDR1 and CDR2 sequences are ENHRY and SYGVKD. The CDR3 is 14 amino acids. V lost 10 bases to trimming and J lost 10 bases; unmatched junction nucleotides: 13. CDR3 in DNA: TGTGCCACCCAAGGGGGACAGGGGATTCGGGAGCAGTTCTTC. Its translation is CATQGGQGIREQFF.

This clonotype came up a few times. V usage is TRBV5-1 and J usage is TRBJ1-3; D possibly corresponds to TRBD1 (6 bases). Germline CDR1 reads SGHRS; CDR2 reads YFSETQ. The V gene lost 0 bases and the J gene lost 4 bases, with 8 bases spanning the gap. This CDR3 comprises 14 residues. For the CDR3, the DNA is TGCGCCAGCAGCTTGGACAGGGAAGGAAACACCATATATTTT. It is translated as CASSLDREGNTIYF.

Here the CDR3 reads CASSPKTEISEAFF. CDR3 coding DNA: TGTGCCAGCTCACCAAAGACAGAGATATCTGAAGCTTTCTTT. The J gene is TRBJ1-1, the V gene TRBV18, with D possibly being TRBD1 (5 bases). Germline CDR1 and CDR2: KGHSH and LQKENI. Trimming removed 2 bases from V and 6 bases from J, with 13 bases in between. This CDR3 has 14 residues.

The table lists this clonotype with a few counts. The chain joins TRBV6-2 or TRBV6-3 to TRBJ2-7; no clear D gene. Germline V lookup: CDR1 MNHEY, CDR2 SVGEGT. The CDR3 contains 14 residues. The germline V and J ends were trimmed by 0 bases and 4 bases, with 10 bases remaining between them. DNA for the CDR3: TGTGCCAGCAGTTACTCGGGTGTTTATTACGAGCAGTACTTC. Translating it yields CASSYSGVYYEQYF.

The chain employs TRBV4-3 and TRBJ1-5; D is undetermined. Trimming shortened V by 0 bases and J by 4 bases, and 13 bases separated the two germline ends. CDR3 length: 16 amino acids. Germline loops: CDR1 LGHNA, CDR2 YSLEER. The CDR3 nucleotides read TGCGCCAGCAGCCAAGATGCCGGCCACCGTAATCAGCCCCAGCATTTT. Translation gives CASSQDAGHRNQPQHF.

This clonotype showed up just a few times. The chain recombines TRBV18 with TRBJ2-7; no clear D. V lost 4 bases, J lost 2 bases, and 12 bases lay in between. CDR3 size: 14 residues. Germline assignment: CDR1 KGHSH and CDR2 LQKENI. The CDR3 sequence: CASSLDMVPYEQYF. Written as DNA, the CDR3 is TGTGCCAGCTCACTTGACATGGTCCCCTACGAGCAGTACTTC.

This clonotype was picked up a small number of times. The rearrangement links TRBV20-1 to TRBJ1-4, with 9 bases identical to TRBD1. Germline CDR1 and CDR2: DFQATT and SNEGSKA (reference sequence). The J segment lost 1 base and the V segment lost 5 bases, leaving 8 bases of the junction unmatched. This CDR3 is built from 16 residues. The CDR3 coding sequence is TGCAGTGCTTCCACCGGGACAGGGCTAACTAATGAAAAACTGTTTTTT. Protein: CSASTGTGLTNEKLFF.

The V call is TRBV6-1, the J call TRBJ2-2; D call uncertain. Looked up from germline, CDR1 is MNHNS and CDR2 is SASEGT. Trimming took off 1 base at V and 2 bases at J, with 8 bases between the two ends. The CDR3 is 15 amino acids. CDR3 region: CASSEVTTNTGELFF. CDR3 nucleotide sequence: TGTGCCAGCAGTGAAGTGACAACCAACACCGGGGAGCTGTTTTTT.

This clonotype has ten or more counts. The chain recombines TRBV9 with TRBJ2-3; D unclear. Germline V gene data show CDR1 as SGDLS and CDR2 as YYNGEE. The length of the CDR3 is 13 residues. Trimming stripped 4 bases from V and 4 bases from J, with 10 bases between. The CDR3 is CASSPLGADTQYF. The CDR3 bases are TGTGCCAGCAGCCCCTTGGGTGCAGATACGCAGTATTTT.